These T cell receptor beta chains were read from a single sample in a study of T cell repertoires in cytomegalovirus infection. MiXCR, run by TCRdb on the reads, gives a single entry per CDR3 protein. The sample includes nearly 450,000 distinct CDR3 sequences, approximately 32% of them seen just once. The source material was PBMCs. These receptors came from a human donor in good health (CMV status not recorded). Some clones in this sample may be carry-over from other donors' samples. The CDR3 runs from the conserved cysteine through the conserved F or W. The D gene is left open where the match is weak. Rows give clone size only sometimes, using once, few, many, or a class for an expanded clone.

NA,TRBJ1-6,NA,TRBV4-2,TGTGCCAGCAGCCTCCTTAGGGAGAACTCCTATAATTCACCCCTCCACTTT,CASSLLRENSYNSPLHF
many,TRBJ2-3,NA,TRBV7-2,TGTGCCAGCAGCTTAAGGGGGGGAGAGGGTAGCACAGATACGCAGTATTTT,CASSLRGGEGSTDTQYF
NA,TRBJ2-5,TRBD2,TRBV6-6,TGTGCCAGCAGTTACTCGATCGAAGCGGGGGGGTATGGGGAGACCCAGTACTTC,CASSYSIEAGGYGETQYF
NA,TRBJ2-5,TRBD2,TRBV7-6,TGTGCCAGCAGCATGGGACTAAGCGGGGGCGGAGAGACCCAGTACTTC,CASSMGLSGGGETQYF
NA,TRBJ2-1,TRBD2,TRBV12-3/TRBV12-4,TGTGCCAGCACCTCCAGCGGGGGCCTCCACAATGAGCAGTTCTTC,CASTSSGGLHNEQFF
NA,TRBJ1-1,NA,TRBV6-1,TGTGCCAGCTGTACGGGTTGGAGCGGCACTGAAGCTTTCTTT,CASCTGWSGTEAFF
many,TRBJ2-7,TRBD1,TRBV7-2,TGTGCCAGCAGCACGGACAGGAATAAGCAGTACTTC,CASSTDRNKQYF
few,TRBJ1-2,NA,TRBV4-1,TGCGCCAGCAGCCAGGCTCCCCATCGGCAGGAGGACCGGGGCTACACCTTC,CASSQAPHRQEDRGYTF
few,TRBJ2-7,NA,TRBV19,TGTGCCAGTAGTGCCACCGGGTCCTCCTACGAGCAGTACTTC,CASSATGSSYEQYF
NA,TRBJ2-2,TRBD2,TRBV6-6,TGTGCCAGCAGTTACTCTCGCGGGACTAGCGGGGTGATAACCGGGGAGCTGTTTTTT,CASSYSRGTSGVITGELFF
many,TRBJ1-4,NA,TRBV12-3/TRBV12-4,TGTGCCAGCAGGTCAGGGCTTGGCGGTGAAAAACTGTTTTTT,CASRSGLGGEKLFF
few,TRBJ1-1,TRBD1,TRBV12-3/TRBV12-4,TGTGCCAGCAGGGCGACAGGGGGTATCACTGAAGCTTTCTTT,CASRATGGITEAFF
NA,TRBJ2-7,NA,TRBV20-1,TGCAGTGCTAAAGGGAGGTGGTTCTACGAGCAGTACTTC,CSAKGRWFYEQYF
once,TRBJ2-1,TRBD1,TRBV6-1,TGTGCCAGCAAACCACAGGGGGATGAGCAGTTCTTC,CASKPQGDEQFF
NA,TRBJ1-2,NA,TRBV20-1,TGCAGTGCTAGGGTCGCAGTGGGCGCTTTAGGTGGCTACACCTTC,CSARVAVGALGGYTF
few,TRBJ2-7,NA,TRBV20-1,TGCAGTGCTAGAGCCTCGAGGGGGGAAGGATTTTACGAGCAGTACTTC,CSARASRGEGFYEQYF
NA,TRBJ2-7,TRBD1,TRBV5-6,TGTGCCAGCAGTCCGGGTGACAGGGTAAGCGAGCAGTACTTC,CASSPGDRVSEQYF
few,TRBJ1-5,NA,TRBV28,TGTGCCAGCAGTTTCCTACATCAGCCCCAGCATTTT,CASSFLHQPQHF
NA,TRBJ1-1,NA,TRBV7-9,TGTGCCAGCAGCCTCCCGGACGGGGCGCGTCAAACGGAAGCTTTCTTT,CASSLPDGARQTEAFF
few,TRBJ2-5,NA,TRBV4-2,TGTGCCAGCAGCGACGGGGGGCCAGGAGAGACCCAGTACTTC,CASSDGGPGETQYF
many,TRBJ1-1,NA,TRBV19,TGTGCCAGTAGTACCCTAAACAGGGTCGGTGAAGCTTTCTTT,CASSTLNRVGEAFF
NA,TRBJ2-5,TRBD1,TRBV5-6,TGTGCCAGCAGCGGGACAGGGGGCAAGAAAGCGACCCAGTACTTC,CASSGTGGKKATQYF
NA,TRBJ1-6,NA,TRBV6-2/TRBV6-3,TGTGCCAGCAGTTACGAAGATATCGACAGCTATTCACCCCTCCACTTT,CASSYEDIDSYSPLHF
few,TRBJ2-1,NA,TRBV12-3/TRBV12-4,TGTGCCAGCAGTTGGGCGGACAAAAGCTACAATGAGCAGTTCTTC,CASSWADKSYNEQFF
NA,TRBJ1-1,NA,TRBV5-1,TGCGCCAGCAGCCCAGGGAGTCGGGACACTGAAGCTTTCTTT,CASSPGSRDTEAFF
NA,TRBJ1-6,NA,TRBV5-8,TGTGCCAGCAGCTTGGGGGGGACTAATTCACCCCTCCACTTT,CASSLGGTNSPLHF
few,TRBJ2-7,TRBD1,TRBV7-9,TGTGCCAGCAGCTTAATCCCGGGACAGAGAAACTACGAGCAGTACTTC,CASSLIPGQRNYEQYF
NA,TRBJ2-2,TRBD2,TRBV5-1,TGCGCCAGCAGCTCATCCAAGACTAGCGTGAACACCGGGGAGCTGTTTTTT,CASSSSKTSVNTGELFF
many,TRBJ2-3,NA,TRBV2,TGTGCCAGCAGTGGGAGCACAGATACGCAGTATTTT,CASSGSTDTQYF
many,TRBJ1-1,TRBD1,TRBV20-1,TGCAGTGTTTCACAACCCGGGACAGGAGGGTTCCGGGGCACTGAAGCTTTCTTT,CSVSQPGTGGFRGTEAFF
NA,TRBJ2-1,NA,TRBV6-1,TGTGCCAGCAGTGAGGTGGGAGGTGAGCAGTTCTTC,CASSEVGGEQFF
NA,TRBJ1-5,NA,TRBV4-1,TGCGCCAGCAGCCAAGGAGCGGGGCAGCCCCAGCATTTT,CASSQGAGQPQHF
NA,TRBJ2-1,TRBD2,TRBV19,TGTGCCAGTAGTGCCATCGGGGGGGCCCTCCTCCTAATCTACAATGAGCAGTTCTTC,CASSAIGGALLLIYNEQFF
NA,TRBJ2-5,TRBD2,TRBV5-1,TGCGCCAGCAGCGGGGGTCTAGCGGGCCGGGAGACCCAGTACTTC,CASSGGLAGRETQYF